Listed below are T cell receptor beta chains from one sample, sequenced in a study of early stage breast cancer tumors. TCRdb keeps only in-frame clones here, not all; method: immunoSEQ multiplex PCR. The table lists 50,000 to 75,000 clones, over 65% of them singletons. Sequencing input: blood. These receptor sequences come from a person between 30 and 45 years old with breast cancer. Both conserved end residues are part of each CDR3. Each record gives: V gene, CDR3 length, D gene, clone size, J gene, CDR3 DNA, CDR3 protein. A D gene is named only where the DNA matches it firmly. A clone size is listed for some rows: how often the clone was seen (once, few, many), or a class if it is expanded.

>TRBV6-5|16|NA|few|TRBJ1-5
TGTGCCAGCAGTTACTCATCCGGGGGCGGCGGTCAGCCCCAGCATTTT
CASSYSSGGGGQPQHF
>TRBV7-5|15|NA|NA|TRBJ1-1
TGTGTCAGAAGCCTCCGACGCAGGGGGGAGCGTGAAGCTTTCTTT
CVRSLRRRGEREAFF
>TRBV5-4|15|TRBD2|NA|TRBJ2-7
TGTGCCAGCAGCGTCGGGACTAGCGAAGCCTACGAGCAGTACTTC
CASSVGTSEAYEQYF
>TRBV19|14|NA|NA|TRBJ1-5
TGTGCCAGTAGTATAAAAACGGGAATCAGGGCCCAGCATTTT
CASSIKTGIRAQHF
>TRBV10-3|16|NA|NA|TRBJ1-2
TGTGCCATCAGTGAGTCCCTAGGAAGGGGAATTCATGGCTACACCTTC
CAISESLGRGIHGYTF
>TRBV4-2|18|TRBD2|once|TRBJ2-2
TGTGCCAGCAGAGAACCCTGGACGGGACTAGCAGATACCGGGGAGCTGTTTTTT
CASREPWTGLADTGELFF
>TRBV30|15|NA|NA|TRBJ2-6
TGTGCCTGGAGTGGGAGGGGAAATGGGGCCAACGTCCTGACTTTC
CAWSGRGNGANVLTF
>TRBV2|13|NA|few|TRBJ2-7
TGTGCCAGCGGGGCGGGGTCGTCCTACGAGCAGTACTTC
CASGAGSSYEQYF
>TRBV5-1|16|NA|NA|TRBJ2-1
TGCGCCAGCAGCTTGGGCCCCGGGTCTGGCAACAATGAGCAGTTCTTC
CASSLGPGSGNNEQFF
>TRBV5-6|15|NA|NA|TRBJ1-2
TGTGCCAGCAGCTTGGTCGGGGTGGTAACGGGCGGCTACACCTTC
CASSLVGVVTGGYTF
>TRBV18|15|NA|NA|TRBJ1-3
TGTGCCAGCTCACCACAGGGCACAACTGGAAACACCATATATTTT
CASSPQGTTGNTIYF
>TRBV14|16|NA|NA|TRBJ2-1
TGTGCCAGCAGCCAAGATGTGAGGCGTCGTTACAATGAGCAGTTCTTC
CASSQDVRRRYNEQFF
>TRBV19|15|NA|NA|TRBJ1-4
TGTGCCAGTAGAGCGTACGGGGATATTAATGAAAAACTGTTTTTT
CASRAYGDINEKLFF
>TRBV6-5|13|NA|NA|TRBJ2-1
TGTGCCAGCAGACTCAGCTCCTACAATGAGCAGTTCTTC
CASRLSSYNEQFF
>TRBV6-4|16|NA|NA|TRBJ2-1
TGTGCCAGCAGTGACCTCCGGACCACCTCCTACAATGAGCAGTTCTTC
CASSDLRTTSYNEQFF
>TRBV6-4|15|NA|NA|TRBJ2-2
TGTGCCAGCAGTCGCCAGGAAAGCGACACCGGGGAGCTGTTTTTT
CASSRQESDTGELFF
>TRBV7-3|13|NA|NA|TRBJ1-2
TGTGCCAGCAGCTTAAACCCGGAGGGTGGCTACACCTTC
CASSLNPEGGYTF
>TRBV18|16|TRBD1|NA|TRBJ1-1
TGTGCCAGCTCACCACTTACCGGGACAGGGAACACTGAAGCTTTCTTT
CASSPLTGTGNTEAFF
>TRBV6-6|13|TRBD1|few|TRBJ1-4
TGTGCCAGCAGTTACGGGACAGGAGAAAAACTGTTTTTT
CASSYGTGEKLFF
>TRBV6-1|15|TRBD2|NA|TRBJ2-5
TGTGCCAGCCCTCCAAGGACTAGTAATTGGGAGACCCAGTACTTC
CASPPRTSNWETQYF
>TRBV7-2|17|NA|once|TRBJ2-7
TGTGCCAGCAGCACCGCCCCGGGCGGGACAAGCTCCTACGAGCAGTACTTC
CASSTAPGGTSSYEQYF
>TRBV6-1|15|TRBD1|NA|TRBJ1-5
TGTGCCAGCAGTGATCAGGGGGGAATGCGTTGGCCCCAGCATTTT
CASSDQGGMRWPQHF
>TRBV23-1|17|NA|NA|TRBJ2-1
TGCGCCAGCAGTCGACAAATCACGCCGGTCTATCGGAATGAGCAGTTCTTC
CASSRQITPVYRNEQFF
>TRBV9|16|TRBD2|NA|TRBJ2-2
TGTGCCAGCAGCGTAGGCCTAGCGGGAACGAACGGGGAGCTGTTTTTT
CASSVGLAGTNGELFF
>TRBV7-3|14|NA|NA|TRBJ1-2
TGTGCCAGCAGCTTGGGCGGACCCTCCCAAGGCTACACCTTC
CASSLGGPSQGYTF
>TRBV18|14|NA|NA|TRBJ1-3
TGTGCCAGCTCACCCGGGCCCGCTCGGGGCACCATATATTTT
CASSPGPARGTIYF
>TRBV6-6|13|TRBD1|NA|TRBJ1-2
TGTGCCAGCAGTTACGGGACAGGGGGCGGCTACACCTTC
CASSYGTGGGYTF
>TRBV27|15|TRBD1|NA|TRBJ2-7
TGTGCCAGCAGTTCACCGGGACAGGGGGCCTACGAGCAGTACTTC
CASSSPGQGAYEQYF
>TRBV11-2|14|NA|NA|TRBJ2-2
TGTGCCAGCAGCTGGGACTCCTACACCGGGGAGCTGTTTTTT
CASSWDSYTGELFF
>TRBV30|15|TRBD1|NA|TRBJ1-1
TGTGCCTGTAGTAGGACAGGGGGGATGAGCACTGAAGCTTTCTTT
CACSRTGGMSTEAFF
>TRBV10-3|13|NA|NA|TRBJ2-5
TGTGCCATCAGGAACAGGGACCAAGAGACCCAGTACTTC
CAIRNRDQETQYF
>TRBV4-2|20|TRBD2|NA|TRBJ2-3
TGTGCCAGCAGCCAAGTGGAGGGACTAGCGGGAGAAGTCCCCACAGATACGCAGTATTTT
CASSQVEGLAGEVPTDTQYF
>TRBV15|13|NA|NA|TRBJ2-7
TGTGCCACCAGCAGACGGACCAACTACGAGCAGTACTTC
CATSRRTNYEQYF
>TRBV4-2|19|TRBD2|NA|TRBJ2-3
TGTGCCAGCAGCCAAGTCCGGGGGGTATTAGCGGGAAGCACAGATACGCAGTATTTT
CASSQVRGVLAGSTDTQYF
>TRBV27|15|NA|NA|TRBJ2-1
TGTGCCAGCAGTTATTTGAGCGGAATTTACAATGAGCAGTTCTTC
CASSYLSGIYNEQFF
>TRBV5-1|14|NA|NA|TRBJ2-3
TGCGCCAGCAGCTTCACGCGGTTCACAGATACGCAGTATTTT
CASSFTRFTDTQYF
>TRBV7-2|17|TRBD2|NA|TRBJ2-7
TGTGCCAGCAGCTTGGGCCCTAGCGGGAGGGCTCCCTACGAGCAGTACTTC
CASSLGPSGRAPYEQYF
>TRBV4-1|13|NA|NA|TRBJ2-3
TGCGCCAGCAGCCAAAGGATGACAGATACGCAGTATTTT
CASSQRMTDTQYF
>TRBV30|14|TRBD1|NA|TRBJ1-2
TGTGCCTGGAGGACCTACAGGGGGTCCTATGGCTACACCTTC
CAWRTYRGSYGYTF
>TRBV5-1|15|NA|NA|TRBJ1-4
TGCGCCAGCAGCCTAGAGGTCGGCAACGGGGAAAAACTGTTTTTT
CASSLEVGNGEKLFF
>TRBV14|18|TRBD2|NA|TRBJ2-5
TGTGCCAGCAGCCGACTAGCGGGAGGCAGATCACTTCAAGAGACCCAGTACTTC
CASSRLAGGRSLQETQYF
>TRBV11-3|17|NA|NA|TRBJ1-5
TGTGCCAGCAGCTTAGATCGAGCTCCCGGGGGCCGGCAGCCCCAGCATTTT
CASSLDRAPGGRQPQHF
>TRBV7-2|17|NA|NA|TRBJ2-6
TGTGCCAGCAGCTTATTCTCCCTAGCTGTTGGGGCCAACGTCCTGACTTTC
CASSLFSLAVGANVLTF
>TRBV5-1|13|TRBD1|NA|TRBJ1-5
TGCGCCAGCAGCCGGACAGGGAATCAGCCCCAGCATTTT
CASSRTGNQPQHF
>TRBV10-2|14|TRBD2|few|TRBJ2-1
TGCGCCAGCAGTGAGTTAGCGGGAGGGCATGAGCAGTTCTTC
CASSELAGGHEQFF
>TRBV2|12|NA|NA|TRBJ1-4
TGTGCCGCGAGGGAACTTAATGAAAAACTGTTTTTT
CAARELNEKLFF